The 2 T cell receptor beta chains in this list originate from one sample, sequenced in a study of T cell responses to AZD1222 COVID-19 vaccine. TCRdb's copy holds only in-frame clones and misses some; the assay was immunoSEQ multiplex PCR. The sample contains 85,000 or so clones, 86% of which appear only once. The specimen was peripheral blood, collected 28 days after the second AZD1222 dose. The receptors come from an adult who received the AZD1222 COVID-19 vaccine.

The chain links TRBV18 to TRBJ2-3; D gene ambiguous. Trimming took 6 bases from V and 2 from J, leaving 9 bases between them. Germline V gene sequence: CDR1 KGHSH, CDR2 LQKENI. The CDR3 is 13 amino acids. The CDR3 is CASSKGPTDTQYF. The CDR3 bases are TGTGCCAGCTCCAAGGGCCCCACAGATACGCAGTATTTT.

This chain links TRBV2 with TRBJ1-1; the D is unclear. Trimming cost V 6 bases and J 7 bases, with 9 bases left between them. The CDR3 length is 11 residues. Per the germline V gene, CDR1 is SNHLY and CDR2 is FYNNEI. In nucleotides, the CDR3 is TGTGCCAGCAGGGACTGGGATGAAGCTTTCTTT. It yields the protein CASRDWDEAFF. The full variable domain, rest sourced from reference TRBV2 and TRBJ1-1, is EPEVTQTPSHQVTQMGQEVILRCVPISNHLYFYWYRQILGQKVEFLVSFYNNEISEKSEIFDDQFSVERPDGSNFTLKIRSTKLEDSAMYFCASRDWDEAFFGQGTRLTVV.